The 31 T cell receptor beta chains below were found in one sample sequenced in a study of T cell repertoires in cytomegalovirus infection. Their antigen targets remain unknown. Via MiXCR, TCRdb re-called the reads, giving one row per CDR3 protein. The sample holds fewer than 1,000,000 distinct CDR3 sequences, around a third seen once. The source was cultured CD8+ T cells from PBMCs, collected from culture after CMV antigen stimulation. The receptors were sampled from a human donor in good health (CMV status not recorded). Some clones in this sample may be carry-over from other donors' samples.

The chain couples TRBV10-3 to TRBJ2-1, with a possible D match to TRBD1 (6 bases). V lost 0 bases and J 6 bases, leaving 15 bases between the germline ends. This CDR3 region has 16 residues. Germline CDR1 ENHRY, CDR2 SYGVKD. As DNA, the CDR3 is TGTGCCATCAGTGAGTCGGGGACAAGGGCGGTCAATGAGCAGTTCTTC. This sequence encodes CAISESGTRAVNEQFF.

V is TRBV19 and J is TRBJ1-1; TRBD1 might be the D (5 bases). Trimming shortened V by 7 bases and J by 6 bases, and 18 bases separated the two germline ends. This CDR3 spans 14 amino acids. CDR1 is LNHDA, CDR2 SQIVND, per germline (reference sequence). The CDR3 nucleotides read TGTGCCAGTACCCCGGGGAGTGGGGCGGCTGAAGCTTTCTTT. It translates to CASTPGSGAAEAFF.

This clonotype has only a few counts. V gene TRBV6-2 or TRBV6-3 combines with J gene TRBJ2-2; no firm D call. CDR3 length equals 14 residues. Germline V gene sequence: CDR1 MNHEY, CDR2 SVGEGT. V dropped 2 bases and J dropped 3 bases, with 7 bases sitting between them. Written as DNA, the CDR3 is TGTGCCAGCAGTTACGCCTCCGACACCGGGGAGCTGTTTTTT. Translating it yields CASSYASDTGELFF.

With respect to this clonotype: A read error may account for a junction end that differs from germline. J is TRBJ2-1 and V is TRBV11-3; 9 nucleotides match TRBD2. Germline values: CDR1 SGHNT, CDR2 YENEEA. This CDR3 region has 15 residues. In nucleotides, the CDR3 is TGTGCCAACAGCTTAGCTCTAGCGGGGTACAATGAGCAGTTCTTC. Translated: CANSLALAGYNEQFF.

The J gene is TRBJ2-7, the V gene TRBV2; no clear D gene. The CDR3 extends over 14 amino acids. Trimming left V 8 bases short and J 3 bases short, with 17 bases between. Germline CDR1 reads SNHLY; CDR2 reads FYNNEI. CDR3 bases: TGTGCCAGCCTAAGGACGTACGTTTTCTACGAGCAGTACTTC. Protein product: CASLRTYVFYEQYF.

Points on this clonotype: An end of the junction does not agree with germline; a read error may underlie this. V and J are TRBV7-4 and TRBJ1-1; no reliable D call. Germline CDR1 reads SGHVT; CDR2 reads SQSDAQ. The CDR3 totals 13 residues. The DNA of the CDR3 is TGTACCAGCAGCTTAGGTCGACGTACTGAAGCTTTCTTT. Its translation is CTSSLGRRTEAFF.

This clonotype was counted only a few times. The DNA for the CDR3 is TGTGCCAGCAGTCCCTGGACAGGGGGCAGGACTGAAGCTTTCTTT. It translates to CASSPWTGGRTEAFF. The chain has TRBV28 and TRBJ1-1; 11 bases map to TRBD1. The CDR3 runs 15 residues. The germline gives CDR1 MDHEN, CDR2 SYDVKM. Losses at the gene ends were 5 bases for V and 5 bases for J; bases not matched to a gene: 7.

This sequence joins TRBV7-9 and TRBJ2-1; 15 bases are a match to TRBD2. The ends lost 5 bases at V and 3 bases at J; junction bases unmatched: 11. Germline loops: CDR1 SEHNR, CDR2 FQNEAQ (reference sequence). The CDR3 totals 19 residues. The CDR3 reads CASSPPRTSGGADYNEQFF. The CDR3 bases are TGTGCCAGCAGCCCCCCTCGGACTAGCGGGGGGGCTGACTACAATGAGCAGTTCTTC.

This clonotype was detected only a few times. CDR3 in DNA: TGCGCCAGCAGCGGTGGTCTTAGCTCCTATAATTCACCCCTCCACTTT. It specifies CASSGGLSSYNSPLHF. The chain links TRBV4-1 to TRBJ1-6; no firm D call. The germline V gene has CDR1 MGHRA and CDR2 YSYEKL. The germline V and J ends were trimmed by 5 bases and 0 bases, with 11 bases remaining between them. The CDR3 has 16 amino acids.

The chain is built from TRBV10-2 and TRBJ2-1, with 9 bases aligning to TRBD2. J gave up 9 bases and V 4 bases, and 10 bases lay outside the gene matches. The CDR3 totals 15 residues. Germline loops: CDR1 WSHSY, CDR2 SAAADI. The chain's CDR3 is CASSAPGLARGEQFF. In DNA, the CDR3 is TGCGCCAGCAGTGCTCCGGGACTAGCACGCGGTGAGCAGTTCTTC.

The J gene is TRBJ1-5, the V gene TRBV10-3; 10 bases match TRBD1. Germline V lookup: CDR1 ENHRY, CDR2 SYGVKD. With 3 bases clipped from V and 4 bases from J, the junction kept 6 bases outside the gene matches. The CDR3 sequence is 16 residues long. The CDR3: CAISDRDRGRNQPQHF. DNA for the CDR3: TGTGCCATCAGTGACCGGGACAGGGGCCGTAATCAGCCCCAGCATTTT.

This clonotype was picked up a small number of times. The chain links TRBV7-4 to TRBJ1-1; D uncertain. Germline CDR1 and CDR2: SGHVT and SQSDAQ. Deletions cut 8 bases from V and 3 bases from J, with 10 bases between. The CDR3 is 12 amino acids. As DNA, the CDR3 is TGTGCCAGCGGACGAGCCTACACTGAAGCTTTCTTT. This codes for CASGRAYTEAFF.

This CDR3 is CATSRDRGVQPQHF. In nucleotides, the CDR3 is TGTGCCACCAGCAGGGACAGGGGGGTTCAGCCCCAGCATTTT. This chain joins TRBV15 and TRBJ1-5; 10 positions match TRBD1. CDR1 and CDR2 from the germline V gene are LNHNV and YYDKDF (reference sequence). CDR3 length: 14 amino acids. Trimming cost V 3 bases and J 6 bases; bases outside gene matches: 2.

The CDR3 is CASSPLAREVYEQYV. The CDR3 region has the DNA TGTGCCAGCAGCCCACTGGCCAGGGAGGTGTACGAGCAGTACGTC. The chain is built from TRBV28 and TRBJ2-7; TRBD2 is a possible D gene (6 bases). CDR3 length: 15 residues. Germline V gives CDR1 MDHEN, CDR2 SYDVKM. V lost 6 bases to trimming and J lost 4 bases, with 19 bases between them.

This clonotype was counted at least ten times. CDR3 sequence (DNA): TGTGCCAGCAGTTTAGCGGGGGGCGCCGTGAACAATGAGCAGTTCTTC. Protein sequence: CASSLAGGAVNNEQFF. J is TRBJ2-1 and V is TRBV12-3 or TRBV12-4; D possibly uses TRBD1 or TRBD2 (6 bases each). The CDR3 length is 16 residues. Trimming pared 0 bases from V and 5 bases from J, leaving 14 bases between.

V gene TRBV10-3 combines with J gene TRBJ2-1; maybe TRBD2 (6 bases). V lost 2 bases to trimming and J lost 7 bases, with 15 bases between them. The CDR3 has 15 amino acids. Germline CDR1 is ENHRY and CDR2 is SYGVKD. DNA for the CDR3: TGTGCCATCAGTGAGAAGGGCGGGGCGTATAATGAGCAGTTCTTC. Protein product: CAISEKGGAYNEQFF.

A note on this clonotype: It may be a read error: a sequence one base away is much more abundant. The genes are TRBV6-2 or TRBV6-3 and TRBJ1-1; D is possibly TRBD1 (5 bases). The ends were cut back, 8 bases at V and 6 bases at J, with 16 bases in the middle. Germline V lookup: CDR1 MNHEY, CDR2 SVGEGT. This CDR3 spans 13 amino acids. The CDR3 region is CASVTLRDAEAFF. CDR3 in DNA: TGTGCCAGCGTCACTCTGCGGGACGCTGAAGCTTTCTTT.

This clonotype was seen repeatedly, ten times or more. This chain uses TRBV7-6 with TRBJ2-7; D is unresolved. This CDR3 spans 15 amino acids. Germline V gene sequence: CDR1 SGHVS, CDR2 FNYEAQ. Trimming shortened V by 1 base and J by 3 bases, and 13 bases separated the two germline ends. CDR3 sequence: CASSLEVRTDYEQYF. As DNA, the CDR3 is TGTGCCAGCAGCTTAGAAGTCAGGACGGACTACGAGCAGTACTTC.

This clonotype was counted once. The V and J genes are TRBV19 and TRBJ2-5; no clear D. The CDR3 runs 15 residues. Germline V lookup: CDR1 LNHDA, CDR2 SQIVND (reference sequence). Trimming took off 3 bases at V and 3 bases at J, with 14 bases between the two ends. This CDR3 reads CASSIAHRFKETQYF. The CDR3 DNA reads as TGTGCCAGTAGTATCGCCCACCGCTTCAAAGAGACCCAGTACTTC. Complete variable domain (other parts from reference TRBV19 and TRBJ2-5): DGGITQSPKYLFRKEGQNVTLSCEQNLNHDAMYWYRQDPGQGLRLIYYSQIVNDFQKGDIAEGYSVSREKKESFPLTVTSAQKNPTAFYLCASSIAHRFKETQYFGPGTRLLVL.

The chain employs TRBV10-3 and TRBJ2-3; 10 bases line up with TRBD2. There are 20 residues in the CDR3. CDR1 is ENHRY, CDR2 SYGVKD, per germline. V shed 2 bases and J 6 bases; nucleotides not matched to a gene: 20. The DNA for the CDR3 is TGTGCCATCAGTGAGGGGGTCGTGGTAGCGGGGGGCCCAGCGATGGATACGCAGTATTTT. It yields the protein CAISEGVVVAGGPAMDTQYF.

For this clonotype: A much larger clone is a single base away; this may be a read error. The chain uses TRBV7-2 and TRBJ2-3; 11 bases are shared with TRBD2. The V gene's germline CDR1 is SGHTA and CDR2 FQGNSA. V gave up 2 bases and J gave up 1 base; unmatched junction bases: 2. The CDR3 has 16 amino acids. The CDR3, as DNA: TGTGCCAGCAGCTTATCTAGCGGGGGGTGCACAGATACGCAGTATTTT. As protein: CASSLSSGGCTDTQYF.

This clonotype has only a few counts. The DNA for the CDR3 is TGTGCCAGCAAACAACAGGGGCGTACTAACAATGAGCAGTTCTTC. Amino acids: CASKQQGRTNNEQFF. This chain links TRBV12-3 or TRBV12-4 with TRBJ2-1, with 7 bases aligning to TRBD1. This CDR3 is built from 15 residues. Unmatched junction bases numbered 11, after V lost 7 bases and J lost 5 bases.

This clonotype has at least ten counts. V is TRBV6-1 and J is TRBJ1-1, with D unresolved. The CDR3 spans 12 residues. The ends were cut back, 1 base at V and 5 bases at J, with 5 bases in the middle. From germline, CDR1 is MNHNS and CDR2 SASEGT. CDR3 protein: CASSEGVTEAFF. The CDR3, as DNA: TGTGCCAGCAGTGAAGGGGTAACTGAAGCTTTCTTT.

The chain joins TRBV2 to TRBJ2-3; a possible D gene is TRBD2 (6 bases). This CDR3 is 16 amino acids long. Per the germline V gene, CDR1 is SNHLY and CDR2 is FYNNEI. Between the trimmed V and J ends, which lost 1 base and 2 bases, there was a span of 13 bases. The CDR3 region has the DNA TGTGCCAGCAGTGAAGGGGAGGAATGGCCCACAGATACGCAGTATTTT. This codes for CASSEGEEWPTDTQYF. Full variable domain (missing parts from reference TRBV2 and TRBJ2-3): EPEVTQTPSHQVTQMGQEVILRCVPISNHLYFYWYRQILGQKVEFLVSFYNNEISEKSEIFDDQFSVERPDGSNFTLKIRSTKLEDSAMYFCASSEGEEWPTDTQYFGPGTRLTVL.

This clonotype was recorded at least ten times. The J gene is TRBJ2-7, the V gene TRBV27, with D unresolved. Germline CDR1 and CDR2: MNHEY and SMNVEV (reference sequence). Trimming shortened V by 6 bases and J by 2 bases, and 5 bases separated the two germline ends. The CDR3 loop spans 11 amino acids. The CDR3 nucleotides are TGTGCCAGCAGCACGGCCTACGAGCAGTACTTC. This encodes CASSTAYEQYF.

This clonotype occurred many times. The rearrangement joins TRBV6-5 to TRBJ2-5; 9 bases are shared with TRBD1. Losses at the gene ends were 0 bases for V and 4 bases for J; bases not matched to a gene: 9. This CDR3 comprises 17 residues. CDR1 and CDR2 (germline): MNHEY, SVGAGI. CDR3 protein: CASSYSWGQGVPETQYF. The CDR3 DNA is TGTGCCAGCAGTTACTCCTGGGGACAGGGAGTCCCAGAGACCCAGTACTTC.

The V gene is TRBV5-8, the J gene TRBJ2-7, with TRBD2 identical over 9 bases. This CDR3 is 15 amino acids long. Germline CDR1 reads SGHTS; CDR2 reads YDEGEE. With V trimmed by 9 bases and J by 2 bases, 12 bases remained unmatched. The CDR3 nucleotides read TGTGCCACCCCGCGGGGGGGGGCCTGGGCCTACGAGCAGTACTTC. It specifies CATPRGGAWAYEQYF.

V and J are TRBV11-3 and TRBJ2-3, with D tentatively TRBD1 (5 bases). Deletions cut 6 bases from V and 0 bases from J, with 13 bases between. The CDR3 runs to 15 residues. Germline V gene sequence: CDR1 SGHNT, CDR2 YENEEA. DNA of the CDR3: TGTGCCAGCAGGGCTGGGGCGCATAGCACAGATACGCAGTATTTT. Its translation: CASRAGAHSTDTQYF. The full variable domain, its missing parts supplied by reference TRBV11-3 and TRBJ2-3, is EAGVVQSPRYKIIEKKQPVAFWCNPISGHNTLYWYLQNLGQGPELLIRYENEEAVDDSQLPKDRFSAERLKGVDSTLKIQPAELGDSAVYLCASRAGAHSTDTQYFGPGTRLTVL.

The CDR3 DNA is TGTGCCAGCAGGGGGGGAGGAGGGGCAGAGACCCAGTACTTC. Amino acids: CASRGGGGAETQYF. The genes are TRBV2 and TRBJ2-5; weak D call: TRBD2 (6 bases). This CDR3 has 14 amino acids. The V end lost 6 bases, the J end lost 4 bases, and 15 bases lay between the germline ends. Per the germline V gene, CDR1 is SNHLY and CDR2 is FYNNEI.

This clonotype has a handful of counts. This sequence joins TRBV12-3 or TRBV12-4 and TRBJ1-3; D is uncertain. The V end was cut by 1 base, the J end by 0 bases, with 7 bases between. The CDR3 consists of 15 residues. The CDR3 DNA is TGTGCCAGCAGTTTAGGGACCTACTCTGGAAACACCATATATTTT. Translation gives CASSLGTYSGNTIYF.

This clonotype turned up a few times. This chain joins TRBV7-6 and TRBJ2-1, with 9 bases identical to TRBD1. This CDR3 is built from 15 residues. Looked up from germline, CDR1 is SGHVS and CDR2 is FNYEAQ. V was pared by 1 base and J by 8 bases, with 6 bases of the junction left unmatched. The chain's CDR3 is CASSLVTGGSDEQFF. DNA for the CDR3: TGTGCCAGCAGCTTAGTGACAGGGGGGTCAGATGAGCAGTTCTTC.